This TCR beta chain was retrieved from a study of a mutant IDH1 vaccine in newly diagnosed glioma. Concerning this clone: Its antigen is not known.

Clones were read by immunoSEQ multiplex PCR, and TCRdb kept only the in-frame ones, dropping some. The sample shows fewer than 40,000 clones, about nine tenths of them seen only once. Stated time point: week 47, end of study. Each dose of the vaccine consisted of 300 ug of mutant IDH1 20-mer peptide, with topical imiquimod. Looked up from germline, CDR1 is SGHRS and CDR2 is YFSETQ. The CDR3 has 17 amino acids. V was pared by 4 bases and J by 0 bases, with 14 bases between. The source of this sequence is a middle-aged woman with glioma. The source material was PBMCs, sampled from a glioma patient whose treatment included an IDH1 peptide vaccine. The chain links TRBV5-1 to TRBJ1-6; D may be TRBD1 (6 bases). DNA for the CDR3: TGCGCCAGCAGCCTAAGGACAGAAAGCTCCTATAATTCACCCCTCCACTTT. Encoded protein: CASSLRTESSYNSPLHF.